The rows below give T cell receptor beta chains drawn from one sample of a study of a mutant IDH1 vaccine in newly diagnosed glioma. The table came from immunoSEQ multiplex PCR; TCRdb's copy has only in-frame clones and leaves some out. This table has tens of thousands of clones, 85% to 90% appearing once. Antigens of these TCRs are unknown. Sample: PBMCs, taken from a glioma patient whose treatment included an IDH1 peptide vaccine. These receptors all come from a man aged 25 to 40 with glioma. The CDR3 runs from the conserved cysteine through the conserved F or W. D genes are given only for firm matches. Clone size, where shown, is once, few, many, or a class for clones that have expanded.

cdr3_nt: TGTGCCAGCTGGGGCAGGGGTGTTTACACCTTC
cdr3_aa: CASWGRGVYTF
d_call: -
clone_size: once
v_call: TRBV28
j_call: TRBJ1-2

cdr3_nt: TGTGCCAGCAGCCTCGGACTAGGGCCACTCGTGCAGTACTTC
cdr3_aa: CASSLGLGPLVQYF
d_call: TRBD2
clone_size: -
v_call: TRBV11-2
j_call: TRBJ2-7

cdr3_nt: TGTGCCAGCTCCTACGGGGTCGCCTACAATGAGCAGTTCTTC
cdr3_aa: CASSYGVAYNEQFF
d_call: -
clone_size: -
v_call: TRBV27
j_call: TRBJ2-1

cdr3_nt: TGTGCCAGCAGCCCTCGGGACAGGGGAGAGAACACTGAAGCTTTCTTT
cdr3_aa: CASSPRDRGENTEAFF
d_call: TRBD1
clone_size: -
v_call: TRBV7-9
j_call: TRBJ1-1

cdr3_nt: TGTGCCAGCAGTCCCTTTTTCTCGCGCGCCTACGAGCAGTACTTC
cdr3_aa: CASSPFFSRAYEQYF
d_call: -
clone_size: -
v_call: TRBV27
j_call: TRBJ2-7

cdr3_nt: TGTGCCAGCTCAGGGACAGCCACAGAGACCCAGTACTTC
cdr3_aa: CASSGTATETQYF
d_call: TRBD1
clone_size: -
v_call: TRBV18
j_call: TRBJ2-5

cdr3_nt: TGTGCCAGCACCCAAACCGACGACTCTGGAAACACCATATATTTT
cdr3_aa: CASTQTDDSGNTIYF
d_call: -
clone_size: -
v_call: TRBV5-5
j_call: TRBJ1-3

cdr3_nt: TGCGCCAGCAGCCAAGATGACTATTACTACAATGAGCAGTTCTTC
cdr3_aa: CASSQDDYYYNEQFF
d_call: -
clone_size: -
v_call: TRBV4-1
j_call: TRBJ2-1

cdr3_nt: TGTGCCAGCAGCTTAGCGGTGGCAGGGAATGGAAACACCATATATTTT
cdr3_aa: CASSLAVAGNGNTIYF
d_call: -
clone_size: -
v_call: TRBV7-9
j_call: TRBJ1-3

cdr3_nt: TGTGCCAGCAGCCAAGTAGGGGCCGCACCAACAGAGACCCAGTACTTC
cdr3_aa: CASSQVGAAPTETQYF
d_call: -
clone_size: -
v_call: TRBV4-2
j_call: TRBJ2-5

cdr3_nt: TGTGCCAGCAGCCAACTTTTAATCTACGAGCAGTACTTC
cdr3_aa: CASSQLLIYEQYF
d_call: -
clone_size: -
v_call: TRBV4-2
j_call: TRBJ2-7

cdr3_nt: TGTGCCAGCAGCTCGAGCGGGGGCGGGGATACGCAGTATTTT
cdr3_aa: CASSSSGGGDTQYF
d_call: TRBD2
clone_size: -
v_call: TRBV7-9
j_call: TRBJ2-3

cdr3_nt: TGTGCCAGCAGCCTAGACGGGAACTATGGCTACACCTTC
cdr3_aa: CASSLDGNYGYTF
d_call: -
clone_size: -
v_call: TRBV5-4
j_call: TRBJ1-2

cdr3_nt: TGTGCCAGCAGCTTAAGGGACTCCCCGAGTGGCTACACCTTC
cdr3_aa: CASSLRDSPSGYTF
d_call: -
clone_size: -
v_call: TRBV7-9
j_call: TRBJ1-2

cdr3_nt: TGTGCCAGCAGCACGGGGGGGAACTATGGCTACACCTTC
cdr3_aa: CASSTGGNYGYTF
d_call: -
clone_size: -
v_call: TRBV6-6
j_call: TRBJ1-2

cdr3_nt: TGTGCCAGCAGTCCGCTCGGGGGGCGAGGGAATTCACCCCTCCACTTT
cdr3_aa: CASSPLGGRGNSPLHF
d_call: -
clone_size: once
v_call: TRBV6-6
j_call: TRBJ1-6

cdr3_nt: TGTGCCAGCAGTTTATTTCCGGGAGAGGGGCAGTTCTTC
cdr3_aa: CASSLFPGEGQFF
d_call: -
clone_size: -
v_call: TRBV27
j_call: TRBJ2-1

cdr3_nt: TGCGCCAGCAGCTCGGGACAGCGAAGGACTGAAGCTTTCTTT
cdr3_aa: CASSSGQRRTEAFF
d_call: TRBD1
clone_size: -
v_call: TRBV5-1
j_call: TRBJ1-1